The 31 T cell receptor beta chains below all came from one sample that was sequenced in a study of T cell responses to AZD1222 COVID-19 vaccine. Some clones are missing from TCRdb's copy, which holds only in-frame ones; the method was immunoSEQ multiplex PCR. The table lists 120,000 or so clones, about nine tenths of them singletons. The specimen comprised peripheral blood, sampled on day 0 of AZD1222 vaccination. The receptors were gathered from an adult in good health.

The chain employs TRBV6-1 and TRBJ1-5; D gene uncertain. This CDR3 is 14 amino acids long. Trimming took 1 base from V and 3 from J, leaving 7 bases between them. Per the germline V gene, CDR1 is MNHNS and CDR2 is SASEGT. The CDR3 DNA is TGTGCCAGCAGTGAAGAACAGACCAATCAGCCCCAGCATTTT. Its protein product is CASSEEQTNQPQHF.

The chain carries TRBV6-6 and TRBJ1-4; 9 bases fit TRBD1. This CDR3 has 15 amino acids. CDR1 and CDR2 (germline): MNHNY, SVGAGI (reference sequence). J was trimmed by 7 bases and V by 6 bases; bases with no gene match: 9. The CDR3 sequence is CASSIQRQGGEKLFF. CDR3 coding DNA: TGTGCCAGCAGCATCCAGCGACAGGGGGGTGAAAAACTGTTTTTT.

The chain carries TRBV15 and TRBJ1-1; D is unclear. Trimming shortened V by 0 bases and J by 0 bases, and 11 bases separated the two germline ends. Germline lookup yields CDR1 LNHNV and CDR2 YYDKDF (reference sequence). This CDR3 is 16 amino acids long. The CDR3 region is CATSRDLVGLNTEAFF. CDR3 nucleotides: TGTGCCACCAGCAGAGATTTGGTAGGCTTGAACACTGAAGCTTTCTTT.

The chain recombines TRBV5-4 with TRBJ1-1; D uncertain. The CDR3 sequence is 15 residues long. V gave up 4 bases and J gave up 1 base, with 14 bases separating them. Germline values: CDR1 SGHNT, CDR2 YYREEE (reference sequence). CDR3 sequence: CASSRVERTNTEAFF. For the CDR3, the DNA is TGTGCCAGCAGCCGGGTGGAGCGAACGAACACTGAAGCTTTCTTT.

This clone was detected a few times. V gene TRBV6-2 or TRBV6-3 combines with J gene TRBJ2-1, with D hard to call. V was trimmed by 6 bases and J by 4 bases, leaving 13 bases between them. CDR1 and CDR2 (germline): MNHEY, SVGEGT. The CDR3 spans 14 residues. CDR3 sequence reads: CASRPGGPYNEQFF. The CDR3 DNA reads TGTGCCAGCAGGCCTGGCGGACCATACAATGAGCAGTTCTTC.

J is TRBJ2-2 and V is TRBV27; D is ambiguous. The CDR3 spans 14 residues. V was cut by 8 bases and J by 3 bases, with 13 bases left in between. Germline CDR1 reads MNHEY; CDR2 reads SMNVEV (reference sequence). The CDR3 DNA is TGTGCCAGCTCCTGGGTCGTAGACACCGGGGAGCTGTTTTTT. Protein product: CASSWVVDTGELFF.

V is TRBV5-6 and J is TRBJ1-2, with 7 bases fitting TRBD1. Looked up from germline, CDR1 is SGHDT and CDR2 is YYEEEE. CDR3 length equals 13 residues. The trim removed 2 bases at V and 7 bases at J, leaving 5 bases unmatched. The CDR3 is CASSLRQGVGYTF. The CDR3 coding sequence is TGTGCCAGCAGCTTACGACAGGGAGTTGGCTACACCTTC. Complete variable domain (other parts from reference TRBV5-6 and TRBJ1-2): DAGVTQSPTHLIKTRGQQVTLRCSPKSGHDTVSWYQQALGQGPQFIFQYYEEEERQRGNFPDRFSGHQFPNYSSELNVNALLLGDSALYLCASSLRQGVGYTFGSGTRLTVV.

The chain joins TRBV24-1 to TRBJ2-1; a weak D match, TRBD1 (8 bases). Germline CDR1 KGHDR, CDR2 SFDVKD. The V and J ends lost 4 bases and 2 bases respectively, with 14 bases between them. This CDR3 is built from 16 residues. In DNA form, the CDR3 reads TGTGCCACCAGTGAAAGACAGGGGACTACCTACAATGAGCAGTTCTTC. Translated, it gives CATSERQGTTYNEQFF.

CDR3 in DNA: TGTGCCAGCAGTTCCGGCTTGGGACAGAACAACTATGGCTACACCTTC. Translating it yields CASSSGLGQNNYGYTF. The gene calls are TRBV27 and TRBJ1-2; 7 bases fit TRBD1. J gave up 2 bases and V 4 bases, and 10 bases lay outside the gene matches. The length of the CDR3 is 16 residues. Looked up from germline, CDR1 is MNHEY and CDR2 is SMNVEV (reference sequence).

DNA for the CDR3: TGTGCCATCAGTGAGTCGGGCGGGAGAAGGTACAATGAGCAGTTCTTC. It encodes CAISESGGRRYNEQFF. This chain joins TRBV10-3 and TRBJ2-1, with 7 bases that match TRBD2. This CDR3 region has 16 residues. Germline V lookup: CDR1 ENHRY, CDR2 SYGVKD. J was trimmed by 4 bases and V by 0 bases; bases with no gene match: 6.

This chain connects TRBV2 to TRBJ1-2; tentatively, D is TRBD1 (6 bases). V lost 5 bases and J lost 0, with 10 bases in between. This CDR3 is built from 14 residues. Germline V gives CDR1 SNHLY, CDR2 FYNNEI. The CDR3 is CASSSEGANYGYTF. The CDR3, as DNA: TGTGCCAGCAGTTCAGAGGGGGCTAACTATGGCTACACCTTC.

Only one count was recorded for this clone. The rearrangement joins TRBV18 to TRBJ2-3; D is perhaps TRBD1 (6 bases). Germline V gene lookup returns CDR1 KGHSH and CDR2 LQKENI. V gave up 2 bases and J gave up 4 bases, with 10 bases separating them. The CDR3 consists of 14 residues. The CDR3 sequence is CASSPLGTPDTQYF. Here the CDR3 DNA reads TGTGCCAGCTCACCATTGGGGACACCAGATACGCAGTATTTT.

This clone was recorded once. The chain is built from TRBV5-6 and TRBJ1-2, with D perhaps TRBD1 (6 bases). The CDR3 has 15 residues. In germline, CDR1 is SGHDT, CDR2 YYEEEE. Between the trimmed V and J ends, which lost 6 bases and 1 base, there was a span of 16 bases. CDR3 sequence reads: CASNQQGGLNYGYTF. The CDR3 DNA sequence: TGTGCCAGCAACCAACAGGGAGGGCTTAACTATGGCTACACCTTC.

The V and J genes are TRBV5-1 and TRBJ2-5; 14 positions match TRBD2. From germline, CDR1 is SGHRS and CDR2 YFSETQ. CDR3 size: 17 residues. Trimming cost V 8 bases and J 0 bases; bases outside gene matches: 9. The chain's CDR3 is CASIGTSGSPYQETQYF. Written as DNA, the CDR3 is TGCGCCAGTATTGGGACTAGCGGGAGTCCGTACCAAGAGACCCAGTACTTC.

V usage is TRBV7-3 and J usage is TRBJ2-2; TRBD2 aligns across 9 bases. CDR1 SGHTA and CDR2 FQGTGA come from the germline V gene. The junction had 2 bases not matched to a gene; V was cut back by 2 bases and J by 4 bases. The CDR3 is 15 residues long. Here the CDR3 reads CASSLLTSGTGELFF. For the CDR3, the DNA is TGTGCCAGCAGCTTACTGACTAGCGGCACCGGGGAGCTGTTTTTT. Full variable domain (outside the CDR3, taken from reference TRBV7-3 and TRBJ2-2): GAGVSQTPSNKVTEKGKYVELRCDPISGHTALYWYRQSLGQGPEFLIYFQGTGAADDSGLPNDRFFAVRPEGSVSTLKIQRTERGDSAVYLCASSLLTSGTGELFFGEGSRLTVL.

This clone was seen more than once but under ten times. V gene TRBV27 combines with J gene TRBJ2-7, with 7 bases matching TRBD2. V was pared by 8 bases and J by 0 bases, with 7 bases of the junction left unmatched. Germline CDR1 is MNHEY and CDR2 is SMNVEV (reference sequence). The CDR3 spans 14 residues. CDR3 protein: CASQAAGSSYEQYF. In nucleotides, the CDR3 is TGTGCCAGCCAAGCAGCGGGGAGCTCCTACGAGCAGTACTTC.

The chain has TRBV7-2 and TRBJ2-1; D not resolved. The CDR3 is made up of 14 amino acids. Per the germline V gene, CDR1 is SGHTA and CDR2 is FQGNSA. Trimming left V 4 bases short and J 5 bases short, with 12 bases between. The CDR3 spells CASSSETVHNEQFF. CDR3 nucleotides: TGTGCCAGCAGCTCGGAAACAGTACACAATGAGCAGTTCTTC. The variable domain in full, completed from reference TRBV7-2 and TRBJ2-1, reads GAGVSQSPSNKVTEKGKDVELRCDPISGHTALYWYRQSLGQGLEFLIYFQGNSAPDKSGLPSDRFSAERTGGSVSTLTIQRTQQEDSAVYLCASSSETVHNEQFFGPGTRLTVL.

The chain carries TRBV6-6 and TRBJ2-6; 7 bases match TRBD2. The CDR3 consists of 15 residues. V shed 6 bases and J 1 base; nucleotides not matched to a gene: 3. The germline V gene encodes CDR1 MNHNY and CDR2 SVGAGI (reference sequence). The CDR3 here is CASSLGGSGANVLTF. CDR3 nucleotide sequence: TGTGCCAGCAGCCTCGGGGGGTCTGGGGCCAACGTCCTGACTTTC.

The CDR3 DNA follows: TGTGCCAGCAGCTACCAGGGGGGCTCCTACGAGCAGTACTTC. Translated, it gives CASSYQGGSYEQYF. The chain joins TRBV7-2 to TRBJ2-7, with D tentatively TRBD1 (7 bases). The V and J ends lost 4 bases and 0 bases respectively, with 10 bases between them. This CDR3 is 14 amino acids long. The germline V gene encodes CDR1 SGHTA and CDR2 FQGNSA.

This chain connects TRBV5-1 to TRBJ2-1, with a tentative D call TRBD1 (7 bases). There are 15 residues in the CDR3. CDR1 and CDR2 from the germline V gene are SGHRS and YFSETQ. Trimming left V 0 bases short and J 4 bases short, with 11 bases between. CDR3 in DNA: TGCGCCAGCAGCTTGGAACAGGGGACTTACAATGAGCAGTTCTTC. Translated, it gives CASSLEQGTYNEQFF.

The rearrangement joins TRBV30 to TRBJ1-6; the D gene is possibly TRBD1 (6 bases). V dropped 2 bases and J dropped 9 bases, with 20 bases sitting between them. CDR1 is GTSNPN, CDR2 SVGIG, per germline (reference sequence). This CDR3 contains 16 residues. This CDR3 is CAWSSASGGRGSPLHF. CDR3 coding DNA: TGTGCCTGGAGTTCCGCAAGCGGGGGCAGGGGTTCACCCCTCCACTTT.

The rearrangement links TRBV28 to TRBJ1-5; a possible D gene is TRBD1 (5 bases). V lost 2 bases and J lost 3, with 8 bases in between. CDR1 is MDHEN and CDR2 is SYDVKM in the germline V gene. The CDR3 is 14 residues long. The CDR3 bases are TGTGCCAGCAGTTTAACAGGACACAATCAGCCCCAGCATTTT. It translates to CASSLTGHNQPQHF.

This clone was counted a single time. The genes are TRBV6-5 and TRBJ1-5, with TRBD1 as a possible D gene (5 bases). Trimming took 4 bases from V and 5 from J, leaving 12 bases between them. The CDR3 length is 14 residues. Germline V gives CDR1 MNHEY, CDR2 SVGAGI. Here the CDR3 reads CASSSWGGDQPQHF. The CDR3 nucleotides are TGTGCCAGCAGTTCCTGGGGGGGGGATCAGCCCCAGCATTTT.

The chain joins TRBV5-1 to TRBJ2-7; D is perhaps TRBD2 (6 bases). The germline V gene encodes CDR1 SGHRS and CDR2 YFSETQ. There are 14 residues in the CDR3. Trimming removed 3 bases at V and 4 bases at J, with 14 bases between. CDR3 nucleotide sequence: TGCGCCAGCAGCTCCCCAGGGAGGATGTACGAGCAGTACTTC. Its protein product is CASSSPGRMYEQYF.

This clone is a singleton in its sample. V gene TRBV3-1 (or the pseudogene TRBV3-2) combines with J gene TRBJ1-1; D remains unclear. Germline V gives CDR1 LGHDT, CDR2 YNNKEL (reference sequence). V dropped 1 base and J dropped 4 bases, with 7 bases sitting between them. This CDR3 is 13 amino acids long. CDR3 loop: CASSQGPLTEAFF. As DNA, the CDR3 is TGTGCCAGCAGCCAAGGCCCCCTCACTGAAGCTTTCTTT.

The chain carries TRBV9 and TRBJ2-3; TRBD2 agrees at 8 bases. This CDR3 has 14 amino acids. The germline CDR1 and CDR2 sequences are SGDLS and YYNGEE. After removal of 4 bases from V and 4 bases from J, the junction contained 5 bases not matched to a gene. The DNA of the CDR3 is TGTGCCAGCAGCATCAGCGGGAGCCCAGATACGCAGTATTTT. It is translated as CASSISGSPDTQYF.

The chain recombines TRBV19 with TRBJ1-1, with 7 bases lining up with TRBD1. CDR1 and CDR2 (germline): LNHDA, SQIVND (reference sequence). CDR3 size: 13 residues. V trimming: 7 bases; J trimming: 11 bases; junction bases outside the gene matches: 13. The CDR3 is CASTMTGNEPAFF. CDR3 DNA sequence: TGTGCCAGTACCATGACAGGGAATGAACCGGCTTTCTTT.

The gene calls are TRBV2 and TRBJ1-6; D is uncertain. The germline gives CDR1 SNHLY, CDR2 FYNNEI. Trimming removed 9 bases at V and 7 bases at J, with 13 bases between. The CDR3 length is 13 residues. The CDR3, as DNA: TGTGCCAGTAGCCCGGGAGCAAATTCACCCCTCCACTTT. Its protein product is CASSPGANSPLHF. Supplemented by reference TRBV2 and TRBJ1-6, the full variable domain reads EPEVTQTPSHQVTQMGQEVILRCVPISNHLYFYWYRQILGQKVEFLVSFYNNEISEKSEIFDDQFSVERPDGSNFTLKIRSTKLEDSAMYFCASSPGANSPLHFGNGTRLTVT.

This clone occurred once. The chain couples TRBV7-2 to TRBJ1-3; D call uncertain. The CDR3 is 14 amino acids. V dropped 7 bases and J dropped 0 bases, with 10 bases sitting between them. Germline CDR1 is SGHTA and CDR2 is FQGNSA. CDR3 nucleotide sequence: TGTGCCAGCATTATTCAGCTCTCTGGAAACACCATATATTTT. Its protein product is CASIIQLSGNTIYF.

This clone was found a few times. The J gene is TRBJ2-5, the V gene TRBV5-4, with D possibly being TRBD1 (5 bases). Trimming removed 4 bases at V and 5 bases at J, with 18 bases between. The CDR3 has 15 amino acids. Germline V CDR1 and CDR2: SGHNT, YYREEE (reference sequence). In DNA form, the CDR3 reads TGTGCCAGCAGCCAGACCTCAAGGGGTAGGGAGACCCAGTACTTC. This translates into CASSQTSRGRETQYF.

The chain links TRBV6-4 to TRBJ1-2; D is undetermined. Trimming stripped 4 bases from V and 3 bases from J, with 12 bases between. The CDR3 runs 14 residues. Germline values: CDR1 MRHNA, CDR2 SNTAGT. Here the CDR3 reads CASSVVYGYYGYTF. The CDR3 DNA reads TGTGCCAGCAGTGTCGTGTATGGGTACTATGGCTACACCTTC.